Below, 10 T cell receptor beta chains from the same sample are listed, as sequenced in a study of PD-L1 blockade in urothelial cancer. The table came from immunoSEQ multiplex PCR; TCRdb's copy has only in-frame clones and leaves some out. Among about 100,000 clones listed, approximately 85% were seen once. Here the sequenced sample was PBMCs, taken around atezolizumab (anti-PD-L1) treatment. These receptors all stem from a man aged 45 to 65 with urothelial cancer.

This clone was seen a few times. In DNA form, the CDR3 reads TGTGCCAGCAGGAAGGACAGGGAGGTCGGGGAGCTGTTTTTT. Protein product: CASRKDREVGELFF. This chain joins TRBV2 and TRBJ2-2; 8 positions agree with TRBD1. Germline CDR1 is SNHLY and CDR2 is FYNNEI. The CDR3 contains 14 residues. Germline trimming cut 6 bases from V and 7 bases from J; bases unmatched to any gene: 7.

J is TRBJ2-7 and V is TRBV10-3; 14 nucleotides line up with TRBD2. The CDR3 covers 15 residues. Germline CDR1 is ENHRY and CDR2 is SYGVKD. V shed 4 bases and J 5 bases; nucleotides not matched to a gene: 4. The CDR3 nucleotides are TGTGCCATCAGTGGGCGGACTAGCGGGAGGAACGAGCAGTACTTC. Protein: CAISGRTSGRNEQYF.

The V gene is TRBV7-3, the J gene TRBJ2-2, with a tentative D call TRBD1 (5 bases). The CDR3 consists of 13 residues. Germline V lookup: CDR1 SGHTA, CDR2 FQGTGA. V was pared by 6 bases and J by 4 bases, with 9 bases between. The DNA for the CDR3 is TGTGCCAGCAGATCGACAGCCACCGGGGAGCTGTTTTTT. Its translation is CASRSTATGELFF.

The rearrangement joins TRBV5-1 to TRBJ1-6; 8 bases align to TRBD1. The CDR3 has 15 amino acids. V shed 4 bases and J 7 bases; nucleotides not matched to a gene: 7. Germline V gene sequence: CDR1 SGHRS, CDR2 YFSETQ. This CDR3 reads CASSKGQGGNSPLHF. The CDR3 nucleotides are TGCGCCAGCAGCAAAGGACAGGGCGGAAATTCACCCCTCCACTTT.

The J gene is TRBJ2-1, the V gene TRBV6-5, with 12 nucleotides matching TRBD2. The CDR3 length is 15 residues. V was pared by 5 bases and J by 10 bases, with 9 bases of the junction left unmatched. CDR1 and CDR2 from the germline V gene are MNHEY and SVGAGI. This CDR3 is CASSPRLAGDHEQFF. In nucleotides, the CDR3 is TGTGCCAGCAGTCCCCGACTAGCGGGAGACCACGAGCAGTTCTTC.

This chain joins TRBV15 and TRBJ1-5; 7 bases are shared with TRBD1. Germline trimming cut 3 bases from V and 3 bases from J; bases unmatched to any gene: 5. Germline CDR1 is LNHNV and CDR2 is YYDKDF (reference sequence). This CDR3 contains 15 residues. The CDR3 is CATSRTGQNNQPQHF. The CDR3 DNA sequence: TGTGCCACCAGCAGGACGGGACAGAACAATCAGCCCCAGCATTTT.

The chain carries TRBV30 and TRBJ1-6, with 8 positions matching TRBD1. V gave up 4 bases and J gave up 7 bases; unmatched junction bases: 3. CDR3 length equals 13 residues. Germline V CDR1 and CDR2: GTSNPN, SVGIG (reference sequence). CDR3 sequence reads: CAWTGQANSPLHF. DNA of the CDR3: TGTGCCTGGACGGGACAGGCCAATTCACCCCTCCACTTT. Drawing the rest from reference TRBV30 and TRBJ1-6, the complete variable domain is SQTIHQWPATLVQPVGSPLSLECTVEGTSNPNLYWYRQAAGRGLQLLFYSVGIGQISSEVPQNLSASRPQDRQFILSSKKLLLSDSGFYLCAWTGQANSPLHFGNGTRLTVT.

This CDR3 reads CASSEGQGRFEAFF. The CDR3 DNA reads as TGTGCCAGCAGTGAAGGGCAGGGGAGATTTGAAGCTTTCTTT. The chain carries TRBV6-1 and TRBJ1-1; D may be TRBD1 (6 bases). The germline CDR1 and CDR2 sequences are MNHNS and SASEGT. The germline V and J ends were trimmed by 1 base and 7 bases, with 13 bases remaining between them. The CDR3 contains 14 residues.

This chain joins TRBV28 and TRBJ1-2, with 11 positions matching TRBD1. This CDR3 comprises 15 residues. Germline lookup yields CDR1 MDHEN and CDR2 SYDVKM. The ends lost 7 bases at V and 3 bases at J; junction bases unmatched: 7. The CDR3 nucleotides are TGTGCCAGCACATACCGGGACAGGGGGTACTATGGCTACACCTTC. It yields the protein CASTYRDRGYYGYTF.

This clone came up a few times. The genes are TRBV5-4 and TRBJ2-3; D unclear. From germline, CDR1 is SGHNT and CDR2 YYREEE (reference sequence). The CDR3 is 15 residues long. Trimming removed 3 bases at V and 2 bases at J, with 13 bases between. The CDR3 sequence is CASSSGSRTTDTQYF. The CDR3 DNA reads TGTGCCAGCAGCTCGGGTAGCCGAACCACAGATACGCAGTATTTT.